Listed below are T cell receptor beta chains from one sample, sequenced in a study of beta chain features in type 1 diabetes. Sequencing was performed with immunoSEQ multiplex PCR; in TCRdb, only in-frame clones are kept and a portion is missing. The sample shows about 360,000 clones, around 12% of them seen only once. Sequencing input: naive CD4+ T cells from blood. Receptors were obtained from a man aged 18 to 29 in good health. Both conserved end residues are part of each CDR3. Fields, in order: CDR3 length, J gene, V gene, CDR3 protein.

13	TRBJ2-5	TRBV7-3	CASSLTREETQYF
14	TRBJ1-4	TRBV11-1	CASSRDRNNEKLFF
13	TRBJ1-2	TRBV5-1	CASSPPNEGGYTF
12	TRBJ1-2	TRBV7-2	CASSLFGYGYTF
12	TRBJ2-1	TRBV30	CAWSVGDNEQFF
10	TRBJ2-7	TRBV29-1	CSVGTSEQYF
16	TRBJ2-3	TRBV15	CATSRAPGEVLDTQYF
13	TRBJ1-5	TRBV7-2	CASSLGRNQPQHF
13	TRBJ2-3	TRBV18	CASSTRDTDTQYF
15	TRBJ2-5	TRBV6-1	CASSRAGNIQETQYF
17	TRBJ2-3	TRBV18	CASSPYLTGGATDTQYF
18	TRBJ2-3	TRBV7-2	CASSLLYRTSGRADTQYF
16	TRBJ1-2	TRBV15	CATSRGPGLESYGYTF
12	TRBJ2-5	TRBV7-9	CASTQDQETQYF
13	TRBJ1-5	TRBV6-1	CASIGVLNQPQHF
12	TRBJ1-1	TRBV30	CAWSAGRGGAFF
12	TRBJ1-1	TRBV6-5	CASSYPQGKAFF
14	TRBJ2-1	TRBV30	CASQGGVSYNEQFF
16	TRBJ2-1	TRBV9	CASSHRTSGTNNEQFF
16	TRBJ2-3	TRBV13	CASARGLADNTDTQYF
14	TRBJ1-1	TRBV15	CATSRAGINTEAFF
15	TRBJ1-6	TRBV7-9	CASSLLFGRNSPLHF
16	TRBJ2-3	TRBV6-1	CASSGLTSGRADTQYF
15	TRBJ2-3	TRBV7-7	CASSLSIASTDTQYF
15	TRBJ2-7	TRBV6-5	CASSYYGTSSYEQYF
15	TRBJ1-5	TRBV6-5	CASRRTGASNQPQHF
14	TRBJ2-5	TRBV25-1	CASSDPRGDETQYF
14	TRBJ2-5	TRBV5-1	CASSTGQGKETQYF
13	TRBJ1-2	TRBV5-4	CASIGQGLYGYTF
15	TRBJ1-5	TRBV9	CASSVGDRGNQPQHF
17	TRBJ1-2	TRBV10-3	CAINPGQGLISNYGYTF
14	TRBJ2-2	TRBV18	CASSWDTNTGELFF
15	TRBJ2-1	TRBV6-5	CASSSPGTGYGEQFF
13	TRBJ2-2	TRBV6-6	CASSPIPAGELFF
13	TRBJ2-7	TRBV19	CASSLTGTHEQYF
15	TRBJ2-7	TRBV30	CACQIGQVSSYEQYF
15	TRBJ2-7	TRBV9	CASSVEGQGWYEQYF
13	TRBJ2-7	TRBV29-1	CSVVVTDPGEQYF
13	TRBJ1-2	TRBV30	CAWGRQGGVGYTF
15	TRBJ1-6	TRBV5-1	CASSLTGQASSPLHF
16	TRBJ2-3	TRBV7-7	CASSPLGGPSTDTQYF
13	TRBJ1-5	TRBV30	CAWSSRDNQPQHF
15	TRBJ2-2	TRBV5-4	CASSLKTGVAGELFF
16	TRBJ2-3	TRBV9	CASSVGGGVRTDTQYF
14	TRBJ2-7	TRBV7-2	CASSLVPAAYEQYF
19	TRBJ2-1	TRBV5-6	CASSRNFRGNGRSYNEQFF
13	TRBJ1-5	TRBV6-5	CASNGQGNQPQHF
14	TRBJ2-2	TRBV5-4	CASSGSAKQGELFF
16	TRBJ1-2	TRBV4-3	CASSQATRESGYGYTF
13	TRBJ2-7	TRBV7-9	CASSPGTRSEQYF
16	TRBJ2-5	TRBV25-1	CASSEGLLAGGETQYF
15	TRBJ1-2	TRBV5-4	CASSPERVGTDGYTF
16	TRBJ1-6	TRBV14	CASSQRGSSYNSPLHF
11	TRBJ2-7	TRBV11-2	CASSVRVLQYF